This T cell receptor (beta chain) was obtained from a study of identical twins. Germline CDR1 LGHDT, CDR2 YNNKEL (reference sequence). V lost 0 bases, J lost 3 bases, and 9 bases lay in between. The CDR3 totals 14 residues. Study results and caveats: In drawing conclusions, the study used cross-sectional statistical analysis and did not follow the same donors. Beta clonotypes that were abundant in cord blood contained fewer insertions, a pattern absent from memory repertoires.

One entry per CDR3 protein results from TCRdb running MiXCR on the 5' RACE reads. Among 690,000 or so distinct CDR3 sequences listed, roughly 6% were seen once. This clonotype was counted a few times. Its matching antigen is unknown. The sample was naive T cells sorted from blood. The sequence was collected from a man between 18 and 29 years old in good health. The chain uses TRBV3-1 and TRBJ2-7; maybe TRBD1 (6 bases). CDR3 region: CASSQERGHYEQYF. In DNA form, the CDR3 reads TGTGCCAGCAGCCAAGAGAGGGGACACTACGAGCAGTACTTC.